Listed below are T cell receptor beta chains from one sample, sequenced in a study of molecular identifiers for immune sequencing clone quantification. TCRdb used MiXCR to reprocess the PCR reads, holding one entry per CDR3 protein. The profile shows 10,000 or so distinct CDR3 sequences, roughly a sixth of them singletons. The sequencing sample was made of naive CD8+ T cells from blood, with Jurkat cell RNA spiked in. Receptor source: a human donor in good health. Some libraries in this study had Jurkat cell RNA spiked in. CDR3s include the opening cysteine and the closing phenylalanine or tryptophan. A D gene is named only where the DNA matches it firmly. Clone size is stated in some rows and not others, as once, few, many or a class when expanded.

cdr3_aa: CASSSQGSGANVLTF
cdr3_nt: TGTGCCAGCAGCTCACAGGGTTCTGGGGCCAACGTCCTGACTTTC
d_call: .
v_call: TRBV13
clone_size: medium-sized
j_call: TRBJ2-6

cdr3_aa: CASSLGTSGRASEETQYF
cdr3_nt: TGTGCCAGCAGCCTAGGGACTAGCGGGAGGGCTTCGGAAGAGACCCAGTACTTC
d_call: TRBD2
v_call: TRBV11-2
clone_size: many
j_call: TRBJ2-5

cdr3_aa: CASSQEAGELFF
cdr3_nt: TGTGCCAGCAGCCAGGAGGCTGGGGAGCTGTTTTTT
d_call: .
v_call: TRBV3-1
clone_size: medium-sized
j_call: TRBJ2-2

cdr3_aa: CASKALAGGGEQYF
cdr3_nt: TGTGCCAGTAAAGCTTTAGCGGGAGGAGGTGAGCAGTACTTC
d_call: TRBD2
v_call: TRBV19
clone_size: .
j_call: TRBJ2-7

cdr3_aa: CSVADTDYYEQYF
cdr3_nt: TGCAGCGTTGCCGACACCGATTACTACGAGCAGTACTTC
d_call: .
v_call: TRBV29-1
clone_size: medium-sized
j_call: TRBJ2-7

cdr3_aa: CASSYSTQGGRAFF
cdr3_nt: TGTGCCAGCAGTTACTCGACGCAGGGGGGAAGAGCTTTCTTT
d_call: TRBD1
v_call: TRBV6-5
clone_size: medium-sized
j_call: TRBJ1-1

cdr3_aa: CASSLAAERAFF
cdr3_nt: TGTGCCAGCAGCTTGGCCGCAGAACGGGCTTTCTTT
d_call: .
v_call: TRBV5-4
clone_size: many
j_call: TRBJ1-1

cdr3_aa: CASSLVGPRASKNIQYF
cdr3_nt: TGTGCCAGCAGCCTAGTTGGTCCCCGAGCCTCCAAAAACATTCAGTACTTC
d_call: .
v_call: TRBV6-6
clone_size: medium-sized
j_call: TRBJ2-4

cdr3_aa: CASGQVTGEVYEQYF
cdr3_nt: TGTGCCAGCGGCCAAGTGACAGGCGAGGTCTACGAGCAGTACTTC
d_call: .
v_call: TRBV4-2
clone_size: .
j_call: TRBJ2-7

cdr3_aa: CASSPTWGTEAFF
cdr3_nt: TGCGCCAGCAGCCCGACCTGGGGCACTGAAGCTTTCTTT
d_call: .
v_call: TRBV4-1
clone_size: many
j_call: TRBJ1-1

cdr3_aa: CSVGLLGYYTF
cdr3_nt: TGCAGCGTTGGGCTTTTGGGGTACTACACCTTC
d_call: .
v_call: TRBV29-1
clone_size: few
j_call: TRBJ1-2

cdr3_aa: CASSLRVGEEQFF
cdr3_nt: TGTGCCAGCAGCCTACGAGTCGGGGAGGAGCAGTTCTTC
d_call: .
v_call: TRBV7-6
clone_size: medium-sized
j_call: TRBJ2-1

cdr3_aa: CASSLIPGTGAYEQYF
cdr3_nt: TGTGCCAGCAGCCTCATTCCCGGGACAGGCGCCTACGAGCAGTACTTC
d_call: TRBD1
v_call: TRBV27
clone_size: medium-sized
j_call: TRBJ2-7

cdr3_aa: CASMGQGTPDTQYF
cdr3_nt: TGTGCCAGCATGGGTCAGGGGACCCCAGATACGCAGTATTTT
d_call: .
v_call: TRBV27
clone_size: medium-sized
j_call: TRBJ2-3

cdr3_aa: CASSPREPSAAVGELFF
cdr3_nt: TGCGCCAGCAGCCCCCGAGAACCCTCCGCCGCCGTCGGGGAGCTGTTTTTT
d_call: .
v_call: TRBV4-1
clone_size: .
j_call: TRBJ2-2

cdr3_aa: CATSSPGSNQETQYF
cdr3_nt: TGTGCCACCAGCAGTCCTGGGAGTAACCAAGAGACCCAGTACTTC
d_call: .
v_call: TRBV15
clone_size: medium-sized
j_call: TRBJ2-5

cdr3_aa: CAWSGFENEQFF
cdr3_nt: TGTGCCTGGAGTGGGTTTGAAAATGAGCAGTTCTTC
d_call: .
v_call: TRBV30
clone_size: few
j_call: TRBJ2-1

cdr3_aa: CASSPREPTYNEQFF
cdr3_nt: TGTGCCAGCAGTCCCCGGGAGCCCACTTACAATGAGCAGTTCTTC
d_call: .
v_call: TRBV12-3/TRBV12-4
clone_size: many
j_call: TRBJ2-1

cdr3_aa: CASSGGQGDQPQHF
cdr3_nt: TGTGCCAGCAGCGGGGGACAGGGTGATCAGCCCCAGCATTTT
d_call: TRBD1
v_call: TRBV7-9
clone_size: many
j_call: TRBJ1-5

cdr3_aa: CASSLGQGVLYGYTF
cdr3_nt: TGTGCCAGCAGCTTAGGACAGGGGGTTCTATATGGCTACACCTTC
d_call: TRBD1
v_call: TRBV7-8
clone_size: medium-sized
j_call: TRBJ1-2

cdr3_aa: CASRGTTQETQYF
cdr3_nt: TGTGCCAGCAGGGGGACTACCCAAGAGACCCAGTACTTC
d_call: TRBD2
v_call: TRBV12-3/TRBV12-4
clone_size: .
j_call: TRBJ2-5

cdr3_aa: CASSGGNHLPEPQHF
cdr3_nt: TGTGCCAGCAGCGGTGGGAATCACCTGCCGGAGCCCCAGCATTTT
d_call: .
v_call: TRBV7-9
clone_size: many
j_call: TRBJ1-5

cdr3_aa: CSAGADRVNEKLFF
cdr3_nt: TGCAGCGCCGGAGCGGACAGGGTGAATGAAAAACTGTTTTTT
d_call: TRBD1
v_call: TRBV29-1
clone_size: many
j_call: TRBJ1-4

cdr3_aa: CASRGVTSGTGELFF
cdr3_nt: TGCGCCAGCAGGGGTGTGACTAGCGGGACCGGGGAGCTGTTTTTT
d_call: TRBD2
v_call: TRBV10-2
clone_size: medium-sized
j_call: TRBJ2-2

cdr3_aa: CASSDGTLGPQHF
cdr3_nt: TGTGCCAGCAGTGACGGCACCCTGGGGCCCCAGCATTTT
d_call: .
v_call: TRBV6-4
clone_size: medium-sized
j_call: TRBJ1-5

cdr3_aa: CASSQGGRWNTGELFF
cdr3_nt: TGTGCCAGCAGCCAAGGGGGGCGGTGGAACACCGGGGAGCTGTTTTTT
d_call: .
v_call: TRBV3-1
clone_size: medium-sized
j_call: TRBJ2-2

cdr3_aa: CASSQQGQGNSPLHF
cdr3_nt: TGTGCCAGCAGCCAACAGGGACAGGGTAATTCACCCCTCCACTTT
d_call: TRBD1
v_call: TRBV7-9
clone_size: medium-sized
j_call: TRBJ1-6

cdr3_aa: CASSLIAGGAYEQYF
cdr3_nt: TGTGCCAGCAGCTTGATAGCGGGGGGGGCCTACGAGCAGTACTTC
d_call: TRBD2
v_call: TRBV11-2
clone_size: .
j_call: TRBJ2-7

cdr3_aa: CASSSLGRFEQYF
cdr3_nt: TGTGCCAGCAGTTCCCTTGGGCGATTCGAGCAGTACTTC
d_call: .
v_call: TRBV12-3/TRBV12-4
clone_size: many
j_call: TRBJ2-7

cdr3_aa: CASGDGNEQFF
cdr3_nt: TGTGCCAGCGGAGATGGGAATGAGCAGTTCTTC
d_call: .
v_call: TRBV6-2/TRBV6-3
clone_size: medium-sized
j_call: TRBJ2-1

cdr3_aa: CASRGPIRGRMTQYF
cdr3_nt: TGTGCCAGCAGGGGCCCGATTCGCGGGCGGATGACCCAGTACTTC
d_call: .
v_call: TRBV28
clone_size: many
j_call: TRBJ2-5

cdr3_aa: CASSFSGSAQETQYF
cdr3_nt: TGTGCCAGCAGCTTTAGCGGGAGCGCCCAAGAGACCCAGTACTTC
d_call: TRBD2
v_call: TRBV7-9
clone_size: many
j_call: TRBJ2-5

cdr3_aa: CASSYPQGGPGDTQYF
cdr3_nt: TGTGCCAGCAGTTACCCCCAGGGAGGGCCCGGCGATACGCAGTATTTT
d_call: TRBD2
v_call: TRBV11-2
clone_size: medium-sized
j_call: TRBJ2-3

cdr3_aa: CASSCPAGSYEQYF
cdr3_nt: TGCGCCAGCAGCTGTCCAGCGGGGTCCTACGAGCAGTACTTC
d_call: TRBD2
v_call: TRBV5-1
clone_size: .
j_call: TRBJ2-7

cdr3_aa: CASSPRAVTDTQYF
cdr3_nt: TGCGCCAGCAGCCCTCGGGCGGTCACAGATACGCAGTATTTT
d_call: .
v_call: TRBV4-1
clone_size: medium-sized
j_call: TRBJ2-3

cdr3_aa: CASRPSSSDEQYF
cdr3_nt: TGTGCCAGCAGGCCGTCAAGCTCCGACGAGCAGTACTTC
d_call: .
v_call: TRBV3-1
clone_size: .
j_call: TRBJ2-7

cdr3_aa: CSVEDQDPGSYEQYF
cdr3_nt: TGCAGCGTTGAAGATCAGGATCCCGGGTCCTACGAGCAGTACTTC
d_call: .
v_call: TRBV29-1
clone_size: medium-sized
j_call: TRBJ2-7

cdr3_aa: CASSRTASYEQYF
cdr3_nt: TGTGCCAGCAGCAGGACAGCCAGCTACGAGCAGTACTTC
d_call: .
v_call: TRBV27
clone_size: medium-sized
j_call: TRBJ2-7